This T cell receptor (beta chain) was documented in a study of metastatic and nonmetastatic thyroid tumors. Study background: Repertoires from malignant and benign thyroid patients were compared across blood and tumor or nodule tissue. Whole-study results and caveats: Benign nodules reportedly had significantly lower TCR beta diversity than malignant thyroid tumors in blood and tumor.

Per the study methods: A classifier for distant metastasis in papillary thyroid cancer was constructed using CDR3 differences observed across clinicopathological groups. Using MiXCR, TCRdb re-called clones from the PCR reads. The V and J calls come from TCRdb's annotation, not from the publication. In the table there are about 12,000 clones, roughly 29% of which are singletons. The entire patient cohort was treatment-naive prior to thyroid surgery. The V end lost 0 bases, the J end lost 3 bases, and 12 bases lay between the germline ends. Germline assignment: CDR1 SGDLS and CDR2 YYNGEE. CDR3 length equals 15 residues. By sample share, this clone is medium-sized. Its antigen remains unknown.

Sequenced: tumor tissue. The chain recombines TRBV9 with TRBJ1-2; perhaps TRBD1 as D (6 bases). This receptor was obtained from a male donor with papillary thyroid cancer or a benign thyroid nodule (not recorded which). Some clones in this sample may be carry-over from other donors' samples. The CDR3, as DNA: TGTGCCAGCAGCGTAGAGGGGGAGGTGTACTATGGCTACACCTTC. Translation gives CASSVEGEVYYGYTF. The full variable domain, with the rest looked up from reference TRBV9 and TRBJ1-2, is DSGVTQTPKHLITATGQRVTLRCSPRSGDLSVYWYQQSLDQGLQFLIQYYNGEERAKGNILERFSAQQFPDLHSELNLSSLELGDSALYFCASSVEGEVYYGYTFGSGTRLTVV.